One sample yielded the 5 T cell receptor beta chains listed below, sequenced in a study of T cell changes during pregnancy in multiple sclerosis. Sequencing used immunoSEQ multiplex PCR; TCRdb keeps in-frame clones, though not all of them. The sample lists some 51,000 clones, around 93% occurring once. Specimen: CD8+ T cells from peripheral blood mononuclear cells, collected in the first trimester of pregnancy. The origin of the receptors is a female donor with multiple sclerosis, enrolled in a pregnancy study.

DNA for the CDR3: TGTGCCAGCAGCTTAGGGGACAGGGTCGACACTGAAGCTTTCTTT. It translates to CASSLGDRVDTEAFF. This rearrangement joins TRBV7-9 to TRBJ1-1; 9 positions match TRBD1. Germline V gene data show CDR1 as SEHNR and CDR2 as FQNEAQ (reference sequence). The CDR3 has 15 amino acids. V gave up 1 base and J gave up 3 bases; unmatched junction bases: 3.

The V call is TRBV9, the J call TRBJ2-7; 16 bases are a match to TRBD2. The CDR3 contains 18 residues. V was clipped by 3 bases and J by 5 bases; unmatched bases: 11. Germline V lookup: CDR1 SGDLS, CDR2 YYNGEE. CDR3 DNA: TGTGCCAGCAGCGCCACCGGGACTAGCGGGAGGGGAGGCAACGAGCAGTACTTC. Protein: CASSATGTSGRGGNEQYF.

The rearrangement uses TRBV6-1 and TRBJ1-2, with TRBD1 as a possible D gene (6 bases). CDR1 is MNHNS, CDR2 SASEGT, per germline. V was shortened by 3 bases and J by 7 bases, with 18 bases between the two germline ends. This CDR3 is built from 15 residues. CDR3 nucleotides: TGTGCCAGCAGTGAGCAGTCAGGGGCAGCTGCTGGCTACACCTTC. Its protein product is CASSEQSGAAAGYTF.

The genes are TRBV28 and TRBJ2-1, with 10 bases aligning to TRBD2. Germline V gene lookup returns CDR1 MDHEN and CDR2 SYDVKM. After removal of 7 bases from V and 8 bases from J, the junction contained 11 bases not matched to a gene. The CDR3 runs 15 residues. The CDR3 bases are TGTGCCAGCACCAGGCTAGCGGGAGAGTGGGATGAGCAGTTCTTC. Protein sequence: CASTRLAGEWDEQFF.

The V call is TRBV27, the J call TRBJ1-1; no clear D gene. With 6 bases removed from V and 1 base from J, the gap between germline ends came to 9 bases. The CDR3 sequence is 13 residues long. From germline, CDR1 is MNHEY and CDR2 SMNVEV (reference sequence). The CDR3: CASRQQGNTEAFF. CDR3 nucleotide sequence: TGTGCCAGCAGACAGCAAGGGAACACTGAAGCTTTCTTT.